The TCR beta chain under discussion was sequenced for a study of cytomegalovirus exposure and HLA in healthy donors. Looked up from germline, CDR1 is MDHEN and CDR2 is SYDVKM. V shed 3 bases and J shed 3 bases, with 9 bases lying between them. This CDR3 is 15 amino acids long. Primers included in the PCR were 60 Vbeta and 13 Jbeta primers. The repertoire was sequenced with immunoSEQ multiplex PCR; TCRdb's copy has only in-frame clones and lacks some. This sample carries 170,000 or so clones, around 80% of them seen once, and the ten largest clones take 1%. This receptor was taken from a woman aged 45-65 years in good health and CMV-seropositive. Sequencing was carried out using PBMCs. The rearrangement uses TRBV28 and TRBJ1-6; no definite D call. CDR3 nucleotides: TGTGCCAGCAGTTTGGGCGGGTTCTATAATTCACCCCTCCACTTT. Its protein is CASSLGGFYNSPLHF.